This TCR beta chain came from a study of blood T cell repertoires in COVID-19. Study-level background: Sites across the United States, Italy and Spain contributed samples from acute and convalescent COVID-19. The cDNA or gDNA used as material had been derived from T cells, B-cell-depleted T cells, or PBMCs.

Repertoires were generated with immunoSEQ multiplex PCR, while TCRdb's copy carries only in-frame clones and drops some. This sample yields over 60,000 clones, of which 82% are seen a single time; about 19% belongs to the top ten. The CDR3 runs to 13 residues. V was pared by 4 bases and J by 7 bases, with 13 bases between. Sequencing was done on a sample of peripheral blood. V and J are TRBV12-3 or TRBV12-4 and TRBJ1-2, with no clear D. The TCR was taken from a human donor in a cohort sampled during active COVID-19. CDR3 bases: TGTGCCAGCAGTTGGCCGGCGGGTCGTGGCTACACCTTC. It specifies CASSWPAGRGYTF.